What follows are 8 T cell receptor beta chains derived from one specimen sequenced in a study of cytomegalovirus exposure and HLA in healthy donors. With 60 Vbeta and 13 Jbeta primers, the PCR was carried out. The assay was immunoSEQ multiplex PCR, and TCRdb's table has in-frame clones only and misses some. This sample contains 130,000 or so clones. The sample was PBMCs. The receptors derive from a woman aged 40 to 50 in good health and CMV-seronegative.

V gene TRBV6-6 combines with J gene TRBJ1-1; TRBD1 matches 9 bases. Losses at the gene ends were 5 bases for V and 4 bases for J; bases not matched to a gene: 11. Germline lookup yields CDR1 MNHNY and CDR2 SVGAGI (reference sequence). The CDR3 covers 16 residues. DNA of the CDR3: TGTGCCAGCAGTAAAATAGCACAGGGGGCGGGCACTGAAGCTTTCTTT. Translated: CASSKIAQGAGTEAFF.

The CDR3 region is CASSLDGLRGLSYEQYF. The CDR3 bases are TGTGCCAGCAGCTTGGACGGACTTAGGGGGCTCTCCTACGAGCAGTACTTC. The gene calls are TRBV5-6 and TRBJ2-7; 7 positions match TRBD1. The CDR3 spans 17 residues. V lost 0 bases to trimming and J lost 0 bases; unmatched junction nucleotides: 9. Germline-derived CDR1 and CDR2 are SGHDT and YYEEEE.

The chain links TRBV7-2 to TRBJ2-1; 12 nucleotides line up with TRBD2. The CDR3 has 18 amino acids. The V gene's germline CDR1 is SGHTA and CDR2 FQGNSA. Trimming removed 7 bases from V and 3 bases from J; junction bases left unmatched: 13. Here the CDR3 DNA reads TGTGCCAGCACCCTACAGACTAGCGGGGGCGGTGTCTACAATGAGCAGTTCTTC. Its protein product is CASTLQTSGGGVYNEQFF.

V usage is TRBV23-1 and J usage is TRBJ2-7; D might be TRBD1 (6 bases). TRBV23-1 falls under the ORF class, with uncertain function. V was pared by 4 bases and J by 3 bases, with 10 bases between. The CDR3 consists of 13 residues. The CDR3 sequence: CASSLGALYEQYV. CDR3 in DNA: TGCGCCAGCAGTCTGGGGGCACTCTACGAGCAGTACGTC.

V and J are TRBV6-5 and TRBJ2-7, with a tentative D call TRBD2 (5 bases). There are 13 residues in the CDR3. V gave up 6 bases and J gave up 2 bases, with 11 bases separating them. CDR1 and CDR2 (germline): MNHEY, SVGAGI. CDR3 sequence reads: CASRGSTAYEQYV. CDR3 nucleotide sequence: TGTGCCAGCAGGGGGAGCACTGCCTACGAGCAGTACGTC.

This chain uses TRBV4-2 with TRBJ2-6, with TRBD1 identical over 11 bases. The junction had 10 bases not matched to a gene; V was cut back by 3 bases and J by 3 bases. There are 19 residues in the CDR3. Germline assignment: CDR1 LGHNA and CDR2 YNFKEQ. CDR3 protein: CASSQGAGQGGGGANVLTF. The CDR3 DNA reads TGTGCCAGCAGCCAGGGGGCGGGACAGGGGGGCGGTGGGGCCAACGTCCTGACTTTC.

CDR3 in DNA: TGCGCCAGCAGCCAAGAAAATCCGGGGGAAGGTAGAAACACCATATATTTT. Its protein is CASSQENPGEGRNTIYF. The chain employs TRBV4-3 and TRBJ1-3; possibly TRBD1 for D (5 bases). The germline gives CDR1 LGHNA, CDR2 YSLEER. Trimming took 0 bases from V and 5 from J, leaving 17 bases between them. The CDR3 sequence is 17 residues long.

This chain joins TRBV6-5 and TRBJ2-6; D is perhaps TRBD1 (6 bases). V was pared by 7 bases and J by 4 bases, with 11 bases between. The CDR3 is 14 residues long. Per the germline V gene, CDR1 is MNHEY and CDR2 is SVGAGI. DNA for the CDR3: TGTGCCAGCAAATCAGGGGTCGGGGCCAACGTCCTGACTTTC. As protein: CASKSGVGANVLTF.